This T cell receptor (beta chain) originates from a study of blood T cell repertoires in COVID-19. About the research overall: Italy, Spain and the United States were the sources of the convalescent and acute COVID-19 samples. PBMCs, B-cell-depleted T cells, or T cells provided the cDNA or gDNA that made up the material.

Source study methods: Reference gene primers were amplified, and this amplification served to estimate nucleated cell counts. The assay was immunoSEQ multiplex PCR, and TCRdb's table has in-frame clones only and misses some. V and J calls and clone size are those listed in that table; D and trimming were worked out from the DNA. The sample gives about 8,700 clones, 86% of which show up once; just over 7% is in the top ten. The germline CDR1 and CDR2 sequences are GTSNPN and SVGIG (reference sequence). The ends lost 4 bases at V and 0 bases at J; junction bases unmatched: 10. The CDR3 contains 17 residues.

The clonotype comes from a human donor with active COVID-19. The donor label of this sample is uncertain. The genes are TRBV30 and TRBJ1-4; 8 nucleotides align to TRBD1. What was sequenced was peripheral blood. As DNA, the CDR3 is TGTGCCTGGAACCCCGACAGGGGAAGATCAACTAATGAAAAACTGTTTTTT. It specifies CAWNPDRGRSTNEKLFF.